This TCR beta chain was sequenced for a study of blood T cell repertoires in COVID-19. Across the whole study: Sources were T cells, B-cell-depleted T cells, or PBMCs; the material itself was cDNA or gDNA.

Original data processing: For nucleated cells, counts were estimated from reference gene primer amplification. The repertoire was sequenced with immunoSEQ multiplex PCR; TCRdb's copy has only in-frame clones and lacks some. V, J and clone size are taken as reported in that table, and D and trimming were inferred from the DNA itself. The repertoire holds 60,000 to 85,000 clones, with about four fifths as singletons. This CDR3 has 16 amino acids. The V and J ends lost 1 base and 4 bases respectively, with 16 bases between them. Per germline, CDR1 SNHLY and CDR2 FYNNEI. The gene calls are TRBV2 and TRBJ1-2; tentative D call: TRBD1 (6 bases). The sample taken for sequencing was peripheral blood. This TCR came from a man aged 70-80 years with acute or convalescent COVID-19. CDR3 in amino acids: CASSEERDKVVYGYTF. The CDR3 DNA reads as TGTGCCAGCAGTGAAGAAAGGGACAAGGTAGTCTATGGCTACACCTTC.